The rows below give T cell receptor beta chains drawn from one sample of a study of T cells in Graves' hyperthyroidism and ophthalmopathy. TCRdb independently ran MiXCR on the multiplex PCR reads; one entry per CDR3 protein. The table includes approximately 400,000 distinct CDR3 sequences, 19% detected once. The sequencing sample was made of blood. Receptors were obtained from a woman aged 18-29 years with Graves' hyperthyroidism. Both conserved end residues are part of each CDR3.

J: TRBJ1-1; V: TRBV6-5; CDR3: CASSYRGLMNTEAFF
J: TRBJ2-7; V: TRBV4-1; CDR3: CASSRSPVGNVDEQYF
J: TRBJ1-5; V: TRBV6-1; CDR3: CASRQNQGAGQPQHF
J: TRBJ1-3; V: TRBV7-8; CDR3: CASSLIPSSGNTIYF
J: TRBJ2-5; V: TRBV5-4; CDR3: CASSFSTGAEETQYF
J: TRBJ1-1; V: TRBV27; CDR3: CASSLTAGRGNTEAFF
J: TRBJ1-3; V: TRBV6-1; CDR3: CASSAGSPSGNTIYF
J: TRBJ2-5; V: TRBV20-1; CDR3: CSARESGGAETQYF
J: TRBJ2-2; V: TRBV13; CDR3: CASSGALAYTGELFF
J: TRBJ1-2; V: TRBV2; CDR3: CASSKGQGLAGYTF
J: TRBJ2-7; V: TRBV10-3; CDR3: CAISVDILPYEQYF
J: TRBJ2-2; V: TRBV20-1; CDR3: CSARGWRTGELFF
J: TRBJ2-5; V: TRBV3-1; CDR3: CASSQDWETQYF
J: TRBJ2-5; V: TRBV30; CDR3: CAWSVNQETQYF
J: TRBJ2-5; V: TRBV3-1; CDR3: CASSQDRTSGGATDTQETQYF
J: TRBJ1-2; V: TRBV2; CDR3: CASKWGDNYGYTF
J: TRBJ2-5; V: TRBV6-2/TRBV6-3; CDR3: CASSDGLAGSLQETQYF
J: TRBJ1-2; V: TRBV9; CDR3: CASSNHRGWDGYTF
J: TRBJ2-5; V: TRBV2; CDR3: CASRVNRDRAFVYQETQYF
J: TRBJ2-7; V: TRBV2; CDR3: CASSSPPYEQYF
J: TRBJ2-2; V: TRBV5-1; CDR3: CASRGVSLNTGELFF
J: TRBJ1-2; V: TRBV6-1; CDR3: CASRWDRGYTF
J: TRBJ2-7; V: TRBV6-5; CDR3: CAPPRWGTRYYEQYF
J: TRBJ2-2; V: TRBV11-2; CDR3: CASSLDPGSGELFF
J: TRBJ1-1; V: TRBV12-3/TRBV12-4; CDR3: CATNVHGNTEAFF
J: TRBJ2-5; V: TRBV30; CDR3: CAWSGNTVRETQYF
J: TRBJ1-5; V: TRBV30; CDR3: CAWRTGGGEQPQHF
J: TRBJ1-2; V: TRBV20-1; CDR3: CSATLLTGGYGYTF
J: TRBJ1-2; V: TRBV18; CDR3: CASSSDRGVGGYTF
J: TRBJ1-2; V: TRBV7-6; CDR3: CASSLGGQGMVGTGYTF
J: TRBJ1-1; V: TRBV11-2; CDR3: CASRSDRGRGAEAFF
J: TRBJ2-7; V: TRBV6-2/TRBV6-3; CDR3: CASSPTGEIYEQYF
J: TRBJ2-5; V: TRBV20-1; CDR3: CSARDPSGDQETQYF
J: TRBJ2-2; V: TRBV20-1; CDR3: CSARDPAGTRTGELFF
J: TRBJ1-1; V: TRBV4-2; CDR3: CASSRPGTLLSNTEAFF
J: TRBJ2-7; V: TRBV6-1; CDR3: CASSESSGGAYEQYF
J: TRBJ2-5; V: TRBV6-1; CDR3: CASWSGVGRGGETQYF
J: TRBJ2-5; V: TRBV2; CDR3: CASSDLGQAQETQYF